This TCR beta chain emerged from a study of shared clonotypes between healthy human individuals. Study findings and constraints: Shared across several donors were around 5% of the naive CD4 clonotypes.

To note about this clone: Its antigen is undetermined.

Running of the assay took place at deep level. Some clones are missing from TCRdb's copy, which holds only in-frame ones; the method was immunoSEQ multiplex PCR. Of around 990,000 clones listed, roughly 80% are singletons. The sample was memory CD4+ T cells from PBMCs. Regarding subset: CD45RA-negative fraction. This receptor was taken from a man in his late teens or twenties in good health. Some clones in this sample may be carry-over from other donors' samples.

Written as DNA, the CDR3 is TGTGCCAGCAGCTTCCAGCGGGGGGGGGCAGATACGCAGTATTTT. Translated: CASSFQRGGADTQYF. The chain is built from TRBV7-8 and TRBJ2-3; 10 nucleotides match TRBD2. The germline V gene encodes CDR1 SGHVS and CDR2 FQNEAQ. There are 15 residues in the CDR3. V was pared by 3 bases and J by 4 bases, with 4 bases of the junction left unmatched.